Listed below are T cell receptor beta chains from one sample, sequenced in a study of blood T cell repertoires in COVID-19. The table came from immunoSEQ multiplex PCR; TCRdb's copy has only in-frame clones and leaves some out. The sample records approximately 330,000 clones, around 90% being singletons. Source material: peripheral blood. These receptors originate from a man between 25 and 39 years old with COVID-19, enrolled during active disease. CDR3s leave out the opening cysteine and the closing phenylalanine or tryptophan. Clone size is shown for a subset of rows, as once, few, many or a class of expanded clone.

V: TRBV13; J: TRBJ1-1; size: few; CDR3: ASSPGTPGTEAF
V: TRBV14; J: TRBJ1-3; size: .; CDR3: ASSKGLGSSGNTIY
V: TRBV6-5; J: TRBJ1-2; size: .; CDR3: ASSYSWGQGVSYT
V: TRBV6-2/TRBV6-3; J: TRBJ2-2; size: .; CDR3: ASSLQGWVNTGELF
V: TRBV4-1; J: TRBJ1-2; size: once; CDR3: ASSQEVEVWGYT
V: TRBV5-8; J: TRBJ1-2; size: .; CDR3: ASNFLGAGDGYT
V: TRBV3-1/TRBV3-2; J: TRBJ1-2; size: .; CDR3: ASSQERQVHLYGYT
V: TRBV24-1; J: TRBJ2-3; size: once; CDR3: ATSGLPSNTDTQY
V: TRBV5-4; J: TRBJ1-4; size: few; CDR3: ASSSRGSSEKLF
V: TRBV27; J: TRBJ2-7; size: .; CDR3: ASSLWAGGSSYEQY
V: TRBV7-9; J: TRBJ2-7; size: few; CDR3: ASSVSGGAGEQY
V: TRBV19; J: TRBJ1-1; size: .; CDR3: ASSIDPSPSSTEAF
V: TRBV5-6; J: TRBJ1-5; size: .; CDR3: ASSLGTVNQPQH
V: TRBV27; J: TRBJ1-2; size: .; CDR3: ASSPGQGLGGYT
V: TRBV4-3; J: TRBJ2-1; size: .; CDR3: ASSLLAGANNEQF
V: TRBV7-2; J: TRBJ2-7; size: .; CDR3: ASSSDRITYEQY
V: TRBV27; J: TRBJ1-4; size: .; CDR3: ASRAPDRLLF
V: TRBV5-1; J: TRBJ1-2; size: .; CDR3: ASSLQGRSTDGYT
V: TRBV28; J: TRBJ2-3; size: .; CDR3: ASSWLAGGRSTDTQY
V: TRBV18; J: TRBJ1-2; size: .; CDR3: ASSPPDRGTGYT
V: TRBV4-2; J: TRBJ1-3; size: .; CDR3: ASSQDLSQGLGNTIY
V: TRBV7-3; J: TRBJ2-7; size: .; CDR3: ASSSDRTDEQY
V: TRBV20-1; J: TRBJ2-4; size: .; CDR3: SASVPGEINIQY
V: TRBV5-1; J: TRBJ2-7; size: .; CDR3: ASSPALAGAYEQY
V: TRBV6-5; J: TRBJ2-3; size: .; CDR3: ASSFGRGTVGTQY
V: TRBV6-2/TRBV6-3; J: TRBJ2-7; size: .; CDR3: ASSPRGPYEQY
V: TRBV5-1; J: TRBJ1-2; size: .; CDR3: ASSFESNYGYT
V: TRBV9; J: TRBJ2-2; size: .; CDR3: ASRTRSGTGELF
V: TRBV7-3; J: TRBJ2-2; size: .; CDR3: ASSLLPGSDTGELF
V: TRBV27; J: TRBJ2-7; size: .; CDR3: ASSPLRTSGVYEQY
V: TRBV7-2; J: TRBJ2-1; size: .; CDR3: ASSFYGTSSYNEQF
V: TRBV2; J: TRBJ2-7; size: few; CDR3: ASSDWTGLYEQY
V: TRBV10-3; J: TRBJ1-1; size: .; CDR3: AIMGQGNTEAF
V: TRBV27; J: TRBJ2-6; size: few; CDR3: ASSPHGLAGTGANVLT
V: TRBV7-8; J: TRBJ2-2; size: .; CDR3: ASSSPGLAGGGDTGELF
V: TRBV7-2; J: TRBJ2-3; size: .; CDR3: ASSWAADTQY
V: TRBV19; J: TRBJ1-4; size: .; CDR3: ASSRVSRGEKLF
V: TRBV25-1; J: TRBJ2-7; size: .; CDR3: ASSEFSHRGYEQY
V: TRBV28; J: TRBJ2-3; size: .; CDR3: ASSFQAGVDTQY
V: TRBV19; J: TRBJ2-1; size: once; CDR3: ASSIQGEQF
V: TRBV24-1; J: TRBJ2-7; size: once; CDR3: ATSAGDKPYEQY
V: TRBV7-2; J: TRBJ2-2; size: .; CDR3: AIPTRDRLNTGELF
V: TRBV5-1; J: TRBJ2-2; size: .; CDR3: ASSPDRGTGELF